The source of this T cell receptor (beta chain) is a study of breast tumors, draining lymph nodes, adjacent tissues. Study results and caveats: Tumor T cell lymph node origin was a supported hypothesis, not proven. Tumor repertoires ranked between lymph nodes and nontumor tissue in diversity, with V and J gene preferences. Data fit most tumor T cells coming from lymph node, expanding in tumor. Tumor and nontumor repertoires were significantly more similar in luminal-like than in basal-like breast cancer.

Ten or more counts support this clonotype. Its antigen is still unknown. A single record per CDR3 protein comes from TCRdb applying MiXCR to the multiplex PCR reads. The table lists approximately 120,000 distinct CDR3 sequences, 21% of them singletons. Breast cancer patients provided tissue from their axillary draining lymph nodes. Unmatched junction bases numbered 6, after V lost 0 bases and J lost 2 bases. The germline CDR1 and CDR2 sequences are MNHNY and SVGAGI (reference sequence). The length of the CDR3 is 17 residues. The V call is TRBV6-6, the J call TRBJ1-4, with 7 bases aligning to TRBD1. The TCR originated in a female donor with breast cancer. Some clones in this sample may be carry-over from other donors' samples. What was sequenced was axillary lymph node tissue. The CDR3 protein is CASSYSPGQETNEKLFF. The CDR3 bases are TGTGCCAGCAGTTACTCCCCTGGACAGGAGACTAATGAAAAACTGTTTTTT.